The rows below give T cell receptor beta chains drawn from one sample of a study of T cell changes during pregnancy in multiple sclerosis. Libraries were prepared by immunoSEQ multiplex PCR; TCRdb keeps only in-frame clonotypes and omits some of them. The table records about 40,000 clones, approximately 94% of them present only once. This material consisted of peripheral blood, taken in the third trimester of pregnancy. These receptors were taken from a female donor with multiple sclerosis, enrolled in a pregnancy study. CDR3s include the opening cysteine and the closing phenylalanine or tryptophan. A D gene is named only where the DNA matches it firmly. Where a row states a size, it is once, few, many or the class of an expanded clone; other rows omit it.

clone_size: -; j_call: TRBJ2-7; v_call: TRBV19; d_call: TRBD2; cdr3_aa: CASSITGRRLSYEQYF; cdr3_nt: TGTGCCAGTAGTATTACCGGGAGGCGGCTCTCCTACGAGCAGTACTTC
clone_size: -; j_call: TRBJ1-3; v_call: TRBV2; d_call: -; cdr3_aa: CASSVGANADTIYF; cdr3_nt: TGTGCCAGCAGTGTTGGGGCAAATGCGGACACCATATATTTT
clone_size: once; j_call: TRBJ2-2; v_call: TRBV5-1; d_call: -; cdr3_aa: CASSVTGEATINTGELFF; cdr3_nt: TGCGCCAGCAGCGTCACGGGAGAGGCTACCATAAACACCGGGGAGCTGTTTTTT
clone_size: -; j_call: TRBJ1-5; v_call: TRBV4-3; d_call: TRBD1; cdr3_aa: CASSQDGDSNQPQHF; cdr3_nt: TGCGCCAGCAGCCAAGATGGGGACAGTAATCAGCCCCAGCATTTT
clone_size: once; j_call: TRBJ2-1; v_call: TRBV2; d_call: TRBD2; cdr3_aa: CASSDTLPGHGGRASGAEQFF; cdr3_nt: TGTGCCAGCAGTGATACCCTTCCTGGGCATGGCGGGAGGGCCTCGGGTGCTGAGCAGTTCTTC
clone_size: once; j_call: TRBJ1-2; v_call: TRBV2; d_call: TRBD1; cdr3_aa: CASRTGGVHGYTF; cdr3_nt: TGTGCCAGCAGAACAGGGGGCGTCCATGGCTACACCTTC
clone_size: -; j_call: TRBJ1-1; v_call: TRBV5-1; d_call: -; cdr3_aa: CASSWGGTEAFF; cdr3_nt: TGCGCCAGCAGCTGGGGGGGGACTGAAGCTTTCTTT
clone_size: -; j_call: TRBJ2-7; v_call: TRBV5-1; d_call: -; cdr3_aa: CASSLGLLAGQTYEQYF; cdr3_nt: TGCGCCAGCAGCTTGGGTCTTCTGGCGGGGCAGACCTACGAGCAGTACTTC
clone_size: -; j_call: TRBJ2-2; v_call: TRBV5-1; d_call: TRBD2; cdr3_aa: CASTPLAGSANTGELFF; cdr3_nt: TGCGCCAGCACCCCCCTAGCGGGATCCGCGAACACCGGGGAGCTGTTTTTT
clone_size: -; j_call: TRBJ2-7; v_call: TRBV13; d_call: -; cdr3_aa: CASSLGLRGVYEQYF; cdr3_nt: TGTGCCAGCAGCTTAGGCCTCCGGGGTGTCTACGAGCAGTACTTC
clone_size: -; j_call: TRBJ2-5; v_call: TRBV28; d_call: TRBD1; cdr3_aa: CATRAGGETQYF; cdr3_nt: TGTGCCACCCGCGCAGGGGGAGAGACCCAGTACTTC
clone_size: -; j_call: TRBJ1-6; v_call: TRBV11-2; d_call: -; cdr3_aa: CASSLEVRGLYSPLHF; cdr3_nt: TGTGCCAGCAGCTTAGAGGTCAGGGGCCTATATTCACCCCTCCACTTT
clone_size: -; j_call: TRBJ2-5; v_call: TRBV18; d_call: TRBD1; cdr3_aa: CASSPFGQVQETQYF; cdr3_nt: TGTGCCAGCTCACCCTTTGGACAGGTACAAGAGACCCAGTACTTC
clone_size: -; j_call: TRBJ2-1; v_call: TRBV5-5; d_call: -; cdr3_aa: CASSPTLPNEQFF; cdr3_nt: TGTGCCAGCAGCCCGACACTCCCCAATGAGCAGTTCTTC
clone_size: -; j_call: TRBJ2-1; v_call: TRBV11-2; d_call: TRBD1; cdr3_aa: CASSYRDRSYNEQFF; cdr3_nt: TGTGCCAGCAGCTACCGGGACAGGTCCTACAATGAGCAGTTCTTC
clone_size: -; j_call: TRBJ1-2; v_call: TRBV19; d_call: -; cdr3_aa: CASSSGSGGYGYTF; cdr3_nt: TGTGCCAGTAGTAGCGGATCGGGCGGGTATGGCTACACCTTC
clone_size: -; j_call: TRBJ2-6; v_call: TRBV2; d_call: -; cdr3_aa: CASSDSLRSGANVLTF; cdr3_nt: TGTGCCAGCAGTGACTCTCTCAGGTCTGGGGCCAACGTCCTGACTTTC
clone_size: -; j_call: TRBJ1-1; v_call: TRBV5-8; d_call: -; cdr3_aa: CASSPWGENTEAFF; cdr3_nt: TGTGCCAGCAGCCCGTGGGGGGAAAACACTGAAGCTTTCTTT
clone_size: -; j_call: TRBJ1-1; v_call: TRBV2; d_call: -; cdr3_aa: CASSEDREAFF; cdr3_nt: TGTGCCAGCAGTGAAGACAGGGAAGCTTTCTTT
clone_size: once; j_call: TRBJ2-3; v_call: TRBV21-1; d_call: -; cdr3_aa: CASSKPGPGRFGGDTQYF; cdr3_nt: TGTGCCAGCAGCAAACCAGGACCAGGGAGGTTTGGGGGAGATACGCAGTATTTT
clone_size: -; j_call: TRBJ1-6; v_call: TRBV27; d_call: -; cdr3_aa: CASSLRSSFLAPLHF; cdr3_nt: TGTGCCAGCAGTCTACGCTCCTCGTTTTTGGCACCCCTCCACTTT
clone_size: -; j_call: TRBJ1-4; v_call: TRBV28; d_call: -; cdr3_aa: CASSLGGTDEKLFF; cdr3_nt: TGTGCCAGCAGTTTGGGGGGAACGGACGAAAAACTGTTTTTT
clone_size: -; j_call: TRBJ2-5; v_call: TRBV9; d_call: -; cdr3_aa: CASSVATEETQYF; cdr3_nt: TGTGCCAGCAGCGTAGCTACAGAAGAGACCCAGTACTTC
clone_size: -; j_call: TRBJ2-1; v_call: TRBV5-4; d_call: TRBD2; cdr3_aa: CASSLSTSGRWNEQFF; cdr3_nt: TGTGCCAGCAGCTTGTCGACTAGCGGGAGGTGGAATGAGCAGTTCTTC
clone_size: once; j_call: TRBJ2-3; v_call: TRBV5-4; d_call: -; cdr3_aa: CASSLAPGQPTSGTDTQYF; cdr3_nt: TGTGCCAGCAGCTTGGCCCCAGGGCAACCTACCTCTGGCACAGATACGCAGTATTTT
clone_size: once; j_call: TRBJ1-2; v_call: TRBV7-2; d_call: TRBD1; cdr3_aa: CASSLGDSYGYTF; cdr3_nt: TGTGCCAGCAGCTTAGGGGACAGCTATGGCTACACCTTC
clone_size: -; j_call: TRBJ1-2; v_call: TRBV7-8; d_call: TRBD1; cdr3_aa: CASSLRDRPSDYGYTF; cdr3_nt: TGTGCCAGCAGCCTTCGGGACAGGCCCAGCGACTATGGCTACACCTTC
clone_size: -; j_call: TRBJ2-6; v_call: TRBV7-9; d_call: -; cdr3_aa: CASSLAGDGWANVLTF; cdr3_nt: TGTGCCAGCAGCTTAGCAGGGGATGGCTGGGCCAACGTCCTGACTTTC
clone_size: -; j_call: TRBJ1-3; v_call: TRBV30; d_call: -; cdr3_aa: CAWSGGGNTIYF; cdr3_nt: TGTGCCTGGAGTGGAGGGGGAAACACCATATATTTT
clone_size: -; j_call: TRBJ2-5; v_call: TRBV23-1; d_call: -; cdr3_aa: CASSHREERPETQYF; cdr3_nt: TGCGCCAGCAGTCACAGGGAAGAAAGGCCGGAGACCCAGTACTTC
clone_size: -; j_call: TRBJ1-2; v_call: TRBV15; d_call: TRBD1; cdr3_aa: CATSRGQGEGYGYTF; cdr3_nt: TGTGCCACCAGCAGGGGACAGGGAGAGGGCTATGGCTACACCTTC
clone_size: -; j_call: TRBJ1-3; v_call: TRBV28; d_call: TRBD1; cdr3_aa: CASRTPGQGSGNTIYF; cdr3_nt: TGTGCCAGCAGGACGCCGGGACAGGGCTCTGGAAACACCATATATTTT
clone_size: -; j_call: TRBJ1-2; v_call: TRBV13; d_call: TRBD1; cdr3_aa: CASSSILGQAKGGYTF; cdr3_nt: TGTGCCAGCAGCTCGATTTTGGGACAGGCAAAGGGGGGCTACACCTTC
clone_size: -; j_call: TRBJ1-1; v_call: TRBV5-1; d_call: TRBD1; cdr3_aa: CASSLGTGGSTEAFF; cdr3_nt: TGCGCCAGCAGCTTGGGGACAGGGGGTTCGACTGAAGCTTTCTTT
clone_size: -; j_call: TRBJ2-1; v_call: TRBV2; d_call: TRBD2; cdr3_aa: CASSEVERGGFNEQFF; cdr3_nt: TGTGCCAGCAGTGAAGTGGAGCGGGGGGGGTTTAATGAGCAGTTCTTC
clone_size: once; j_call: TRBJ2-7; v_call: TRBV6-6; d_call: TRBD2; cdr3_aa: CASSFSGSSYEQYF; cdr3_nt: TGTGCCAGCAGTTTCAGCGGGAGCTCCTACGAGCAGTACTTC
clone_size: once; j_call: TRBJ2-3; v_call: TRBV2; d_call: -; cdr3_aa: CASSEAGGPTDTQYF; cdr3_nt: TGTGCCAGCAGTGAAGCCGGGGGACCCACAGATACGCAGTATTTT
clone_size: once; j_call: TRBJ2-7; v_call: TRBV7-9; d_call: TRBD1; cdr3_aa: CASSLGQGVHEQYF; cdr3_nt: TGTGCCAGCAGCTTAGGCCAGGGGGTCCACGAGCAGTACTTC
clone_size: once; j_call: TRBJ1-6; v_call: TRBV7-2; d_call: TRBD1; cdr3_aa: CASSGTDPNSPLHF; cdr3_nt: TGTGCCAGCAGTGGGACAGACCCTAATTCACCCCTCCACTTT
clone_size: -; j_call: TRBJ2-1; v_call: TRBV7-9; d_call: -; cdr3_aa: CASSFQEYNEQFF; cdr3_nt: TGTGCCAGCAGCTTTCAGGAATACAATGAGCAGTTCTTC
clone_size: -; j_call: TRBJ2-3; v_call: TRBV6-1; d_call: -; cdr3_aa: CASSEVDSSTDTQYF; cdr3_nt: TGTGCCAGCAGTGAAGTTGACAGTAGCACAGATACGCAGTATTTT